This T cell receptor beta chain stems from a study of blood T cells in healthy people across ages. The second PCR ran about 6 to 12 cycles with a sample-barcoded 5' primer and J-beta primers. TCRdb reanalysed the 5' RACE reads using MiXCR and keeps one entry per CDR3 protein. The sample lists about 1.6 million distinct CDR3 sequences, about 31% occurring once. The CDR3 is 15 amino acids. Germline V gene lookup returns CDR1 SGHTA and CDR2 FQGTGA. In its sample, this clonotype was seen a few times. Sequences were obtained from blood. The clonotype originates from a woman aged 25-40 years in good health. The rearrangement joins TRBV7-3 to TRBJ2-7; TRBD1 agrees at 7 bases. The J call may be faulty, since TRBJ2-5 better matches the DNA end. The CDR3 here is CASSLTGGNGETQYF. CDR3 sequence (DNA): TGTGCCAGCAGCTTAACAGGGGGCAACGGGGAGACCCAGTACTTC.